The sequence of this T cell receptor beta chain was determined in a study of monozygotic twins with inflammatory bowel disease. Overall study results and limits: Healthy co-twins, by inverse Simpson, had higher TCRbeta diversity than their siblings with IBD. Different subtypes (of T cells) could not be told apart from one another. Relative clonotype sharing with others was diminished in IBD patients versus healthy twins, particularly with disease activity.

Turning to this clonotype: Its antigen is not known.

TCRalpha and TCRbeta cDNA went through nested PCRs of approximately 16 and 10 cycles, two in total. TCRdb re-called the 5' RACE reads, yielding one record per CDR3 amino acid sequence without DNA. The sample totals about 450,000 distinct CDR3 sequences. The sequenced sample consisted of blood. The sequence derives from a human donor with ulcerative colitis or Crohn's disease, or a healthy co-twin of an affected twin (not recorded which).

The CDR3 reads CSARDPYSGSSYNEQFF. The chain recombines TRBV20-1 with TRBJ2-1; the D gene TCRdb calls, TRBD2, cannot be checked with no DNA. The CDR3 runs to 17 residues. CDR1 is DFQATT, CDR2 SNEGSKA, per germline (reference sequence).